Shown below are 27 T cell receptor beta chains from a single sample sequenced in a study of CD4 T cells in relation to SARS-CoV-2 and coronaviruses. The repertoire was sequenced with immunoSEQ multiplex PCR; TCRdb's copy has only in-frame clones and lacks some. The sample has about 37,000 clones, 80% to 90% seen once; the top ten hold approximately 3.1%. Sequencing was performed on memory CD4+ T cells from PBMCs. These receptors were collected from an adult with COVID-19.

The gene calls are TRBV14 and TRBJ2-5, with a weak D call TRBD2 (5 bases). V lost 3 bases and J 5 bases, leaving 13 bases between the germline ends. CDR1 SGHDN and CDR2 FVKESK come from the germline V gene. There are 14 residues in the CDR3. This chain's CDR3 is CASSQSSRTETQYF. The CDR3 DNA is TGTGCCAGCAGCCAGTCTAGTAGGACTGAGACCCAGTACTTC.

The chain carries TRBV11-2 and TRBJ2-7, with D tentatively TRBD1 (6 bases). CDR1 is SGHAT, CDR2 FQNNGV, per germline. The CDR3 has 13 amino acids. Trimming cost V 6 bases and J 11 bases, with 20 bases left between them. In DNA form, the CDR3 reads TGTGCCAGCAGTTCCTTTTGGGACACGCGGAAGTACTTC. Protein: CASSSFWDTRKYF. The whole variable domain, filled in from reference TRBV11-2 and TRBJ2-7, reads EAGVAQSPRYKIIEKRQSVAFWCNPISGHATLYWYQQILGQGPKLLIQFQNNGVVDDSQLPKDRFSAERLKGVDSTLKIQPAKLEDSAVYLCASSSFWDTRKYFGPGTRLTVT.

The chain has TRBV3-1 (or the pseudogene TRBV3-2) and TRBJ1-2; D may be TRBD1 (5 bases). Trimming left V 2 bases short and J 4 bases short, with 8 bases between. CDR3 size: 13 residues. Germline CDR1 and CDR2: LGHDT and YNNKEL (reference sequence). DNA of the CDR3: TGTGCCAGCAGCCAAAGGGGCGGCTATGGCTACACCTTC. Amino acid sequence: CASSQRGGYGYTF.

CDR3 in DNA: TGTGCCAGCAGTTACGTTGGGGTACACAATGAGCAGTTCTTC. Amino acid sequence: CASSYVGVHNEQFF. The chain joins TRBV6-2 or TRBV6-3 to TRBJ2-1; D is uncertain. This CDR3 region has 14 residues. Germline lookup yields CDR1 MNHEY and CDR2 SVGEGT. Trimming shortened V by 2 bases and J by 5 bases, and 10 bases separated the two germline ends.

J is TRBJ2-7 and V is TRBV2, with D hard to call. In germline, CDR1 is SNHLY, CDR2 FYNNEI. V gave up 0 bases and J gave up 4 bases, with 10 bases separating them. The CDR3 loop spans 14 amino acids. The CDR3 DNA follows: TGTGCCAGCAGTGAAGCCCGGGTGCCATACGAGCAGTACTTC. Residues: CASSEARVPYEQYF.

CDR3 nucleotides: TGCAGCGGGGGTGGGCGCTACGAGCAGTACTTC. Translation: CSGGGRYEQYF. V is TRBV29-1 and J is TRBJ2-7; D unclear. This CDR3 spans 11 amino acids. Per germline, CDR1 SQVTM and CDR2 ANQGSEA. Trimming stripped 7 bases from V and 3 bases from J, with 10 bases between.

The V call is TRBV29-1, the J call TRBJ2-7; TRBD2 matches 7 bases. CDR1 and CDR2 from the germline V gene are SQVTM and ANQGSEA. The CDR3 sequence is 15 residues long. Trimming took 6 bases from V and 0 from J; bases not matched to a gene: 11. The CDR3 here is CSVQRGSGPSYEQYF. The CDR3 nucleotides read TGCAGCGTCCAGAGGGGTAGCGGGCCCTCCTACGAGCAGTACTTC.

This clone appeared once. CDR3 in DNA: TGTGCCAGCAGCGACGGGAGTCTGAGCACAGATACGCAGTATTTT. Amino acids: CASSDGSLSTDTQYF. This sequence joins TRBV9 and TRBJ2-3; maybe TRBD2 (6 bases). The CDR3 has 15 residues. Trimming removed 3 bases at V and 0 bases at J, with 11 bases between. Germline CDR1 is SGDLS and CDR2 is YYNGEE.

This clone has only a few counts. V usage is TRBV4-1 and J usage is TRBJ2-2, with a possible D match to TRBD2 (5 bases). CDR3 length equals 15 residues. V was clipped by 4 bases and J by 5 bases, with 14 bases between them. CDR1 and CDR2 from the germline V gene are MGHRA and YSYEKL. CDR3 sequence reads: CASSPIGRGTGELFF. For the CDR3, the DNA is TGCGCCAGCAGCCCCATCGGGCGCGGGACCGGGGAGCTGTTTTTT.

The chain uses TRBV28 and TRBJ1-3, with 8 bases aligning to TRBD1. Germline trimming cut 6 bases from V and 3 bases from J; bases unmatched to any gene: 10. This CDR3 is 16 amino acids long. Per the germline V gene, CDR1 is MDHEN and CDR2 is SYDVKM. CDR3 sequence: CASRGEDRGFGNTIYF. The DNA for the CDR3 is TGTGCCAGCAGGGGGGAAGACAGGGGTTTTGGAAACACCATATATTTT.

The V call is TRBV5-4, the J call TRBJ2-7; D gene unclear. Germline V gene sequence: CDR1 SGHNT, CDR2 YYREEE (reference sequence). V lost 0 bases and J lost 7, with 14 bases in between. The length of the CDR3 is 14 residues. The CDR3 region is CASSLGYTLGEQYF. The CDR3 DNA reads TGTGCCAGCAGCTTGGGGTATACCTTGGGGGAGCAGTACTTC. Filled out from reference TRBV5-4 and TRBJ2-7, the complete variable domain reads ETGVTQSPTHLIKTRGQQVTLRCSSQSGHNTVSWYQQALGQGPQFIFQYYREEENGRGNFPPRFSGLQFPNYSSELNVNALELDDSALYLCASSLGYTLGEQYFGPGTRLTVT.

The chain recombines TRBV7-2 with TRBJ2-4; D tentatively fits TRBD1 or TRBD2 (6 bases each). Trimming removed 1 base from V and 9 bases from J, with 13 bases in between. This CDR3 is built from 14 residues. CDR1 and CDR2 from the germline V gene are SGHTA and FQGNSA. The CDR3 bases are TGTGCCAGCAGCTTAGGGGGGGCAAATGGCATTCAGTACTTC. Protein: CASSLGGANGIQYF.

The J gene is TRBJ2-1, the V gene TRBV28, with 9 bases matching TRBD2. The CDR3 covers 18 residues. Germline V gene sequence: CDR1 MDHEN, CDR2 SYDVKM. The J segment lost 2 bases and the V segment lost 8 bases, leaving 16 bases of the junction unmatched. The CDR3 nucleotides read TGTGCCAGCGGAACTTTAGCGGGAGCCCGCTCTGCCTACAATGAGCAGTTCTTC. As protein: CASGTLAGARSAYNEQFF.

The chain uses TRBV9 and TRBJ1-5, with 8 positions matching TRBD1. CDR1 and CDR2 (germline): SGDLS, YYNGEE. This CDR3 is built from 13 residues. The V gene end was trimmed by 5 bases and the J gene end by 4 bases; junction bases not matched to a gene: 2. This chain's CDR3 is CASSRQGNQPQHF. CDR3 nucleotide sequence: TGTGCCAGCAGTAGACAGGGGAATCAGCCCCAGCATTTT. The variable domain in full, completed from reference TRBV9 and TRBJ1-5, reads DSGVTQTPKHLITATGQRVTLRCSPRSGDLSVYWYQQSLDQGLQFLIQYYNGEERAKGNILERFSAQQFPDLHSELNLSSLELGDSALYFCASSRQGNQPQHFGDGTRLSIL.

The genes are TRBV3-1 (or the pseudogene TRBV3-2) and TRBJ1-4; maybe TRBD1 (6 bases). This CDR3 comprises 15 residues. V gave up 1 base and J gave up 7 bases, with 13 bases separating them. Germline V lookup: CDR1 LGHDT, CDR2 YNNKEL (reference sequence). CDR3 coding DNA: TGTGCCAGCAGCCAAGGCGGGGGCGGCGGTGAAAAACTGTTTTTT. Protein: CASSQGGGGGEKLFF.

This rearrangement joins TRBV5-1 to TRBJ2-3, with 12 nucleotides matching TRBD1. Germline CDR1 SGHRS, CDR2 YFSETQ. This CDR3 has 16 amino acids. V was clipped by 4 bases and J by 5 bases; unmatched bases: 8. The CDR3 region is CASSGGTGGIEDTQYF. The CDR3 nucleotides read TGCGCCAGCAGCGGGGGGACAGGGGGCATTGAAGATACGCAGTATTTT.

The chain employs TRBV6-2 or TRBV6-3 and TRBJ2-5, with D unclear. V was pared by 6 bases and J by 3 bases, with 17 bases between. The CDR3 loop spans 15 amino acids. The germline CDR1 and CDR2 sequences are MNHEY and SVGEGT. CDR3 bases: TGTGCCAGCAGCCGACTTAGAATATGGGAAGAGACCCAGTACTTC. It codes for CASSRLRIWEETQYF.

This clone is classed as medium-sized. The CDR3 loop is CASSPGGYNNSPLHF. The CDR3 DNA is TGTGCCAGCAGCCCCGGGGGCTACAATAATTCACCCCTCCACTTT. J is TRBJ1-6 and V is TRBV6-5, with D possibly being TRBD1 (6 bases). CDR1 is MNHEY and CDR2 is SVGAGI in the germline V gene. This CDR3 comprises 15 residues. V dropped 6 bases and J dropped 5 bases, with 14 bases sitting between them.

The chain links TRBV5-6 to TRBJ2-5; possibly TRBD1 for D (6 bases). Trimming took 4 bases from V and 2 from J, leaving 15 bases between them. The CDR3 spans 15 residues. Germline V gives CDR1 SGHDT, CDR2 YYEEEE. CDR3 residues: CASSARRTVQETQYF. The CDR3 nucleotides read TGTGCCAGCAGCGCGAGAAGGACAGTACAAGAGACCCAGTACTTC.

This CDR3 is CASSRLSGLGWQFF. The DNA for the CDR3 is TGTGCCAGTAGCCGACTTTCGGGACTAGGATGGCAGTTCTTC. The chain employs TRBV19 and TRBJ2-1; 8 bases line up with TRBD2. V lost 6 bases and J lost 12; bases outside the gene matches: 13. In germline, CDR1 is LNHDA, CDR2 SQIVND (reference sequence). The CDR3 sequence is 14 residues long. The full variable domain, with the rest looked up from reference TRBV19 and TRBJ2-1, is DGGITQSPKYLFRKEGQNVTLSCEQNLNHDAMYWYRQDPGQGLRLIYYSQIVNDFQKGDIAEGYSVSREKKESFPLTVTSAQKNPTAFYLCASSRLSGLGWQFFGPGTRLTVL.

This chain connects TRBV28 to TRBJ2-5, with 8 bases that match TRBD1. The CDR3 spans 15 residues. Germline CDR1 is MDHEN and CDR2 is SYDVKM. Trimming took 4 bases from V and 2 from J; bases not matched to a gene: 6. The CDR3 spells CASSSTGVGQETQYF. The CDR3 nucleotides read TGTGCCAGCAGTTCGACAGGGGTCGGGCAAGAGACCCAGTACTTC.

V usage is TRBV4-1 and J usage is TRBJ2-4; D perhaps matches TRBD2 (7 bases). The V end was cut by 2 bases, the J end by 8 bases, with 13 bases between. The CDR3 length is 14 residues. The germline V gene encodes CDR1 MGHRA and CDR2 YSYEKL. This CDR3 is CASSQRRGGDIQYF. The CDR3 bases are TGCGCCAGCAGCCAAAGGAGAGGGGGGGACATTCAGTACTTC.

This chain uses TRBV5-1 with TRBJ2-2, with 8 positions matching TRBD1. Trimming at V came to 2 bases and at J to 1 base, leaving 4 bases not matched to a gene. The CDR3 spans 16 residues. The germline CDR1 and CDR2 sequences are SGHRS and YFSETQ. CDR3 region: CASSFEQGGNTGELFF. The CDR3 region has the DNA TGCGCCAGCAGCTTTGAACAGGGGGGGAACACCGGGGAGCTGTTTTTT. Variable domain in full (rest from reference TRBV5-1 and TRBJ2-2): KAGVTQTPRYLIKTRGQQVTLSCSPISGHRSVSWYQQTPGQGLQFLFEYFSETQRNKGNFPGRFSGRQFSNSRSEMNVSTLELGDSALYLCASSFEQGGNTGELFFGEGSRLTVL.

This chain links TRBV11-2 with TRBJ2-7; D is tentatively TRBD1 or TRBD2 (5 bases each). The germline CDR1 and CDR2 sequences are SGHAT and FQNNGV. This CDR3 region has 15 residues. Trimming shortened V by 1 base and J by 2 bases, and 12 bases separated the two germline ends. CDR3 amino acids: CASSLVPRDAYEQYF. For the CDR3, the DNA is TGTGCCAGCAGCTTAGTTCCCAGGGACGCCTACGAGCAGTACTTC.

Here the CDR3 reads CASSRLDYNEQFF. CDR3 DNA sequence: TGTGCCAGTAGTAGACTGGACTACAATGAGCAGTTCTTC. This chain links TRBV19 with TRBJ2-1; D is undetermined. Deletions cut 4 bases from V and 3 bases from J, with 7 bases between. The CDR3 length is 13 residues. Germline assignment: CDR1 LNHDA and CDR2 SQIVND (reference sequence).

This clone was seen only once. The chain joins TRBV5-1 to TRBJ2-5, with D perhaps assigned TRBD1 or TRBD2 (5 bases each). CDR3 size: 14 residues. Germline V CDR1 and CDR2: SGHRS, YFSETQ. Trimming took off 4 bases at V and 2 bases at J, with 12 bases between the two ends. CDR3 protein: CASSAGTVQETQYF. DNA of the CDR3: TGCGCCAGCAGCGCCGGGACGGTTCAAGAGACCCAGTACTTC. Variable domain in full (rest from reference TRBV5-1 and TRBJ2-5): KAGVTQTPRYLIKTRGQQVTLSCSPISGHRSVSWYQQTPGQGLQFLFEYFSETQRNKGNFPGRFSGRQFSNSRSEMNVSTLELGDSALYLCASSAGTVQETQYFGPGTRLLVL.

The V call is TRBV7-8, the J call TRBJ2-3; 13 bases line up with TRBD2. Germline V gives CDR1 SGHVS, CDR2 FQNEAQ. The CDR3 is 17 amino acids. V shed 4 bases, J shed 0 bases, and the junction held 4 bases outside the gene matches. CDR3 DNA: TGTGCCAGCAGCTCGACTAGCGGGAGGACTAGCACAGATACGCAGTATTTT. Its translation is CASSSTSGRTSTDTQYF.